The 23 T cell receptor beta chains below all came from one sample that was sequenced in a study of T cell responses to AZD1222 COVID-19 vaccine. Method: immunoSEQ multiplex PCR; TCRdb's copy keeps in-frame clones and lacks some. Among 70,000 to 85,000 clones listed, about 83% were seen once. The sequencing used peripheral blood, collected 28 days after the second AZD1222 dose. These receptors came from an adult who received the AZD1222 COVID-19 vaccine.

This clone was counted a single time. This rearrangement joins TRBV25-1 to TRBJ1-2; D unclear. CDR1 is MGHDK, CDR2 SYGVNS, per germline. V lost 4 bases, J lost 8 bases, and 11 bases lay in between. This CDR3 spans 12 amino acids. The CDR3 bases are TGTGCCAGCAGTGGGACCCTTGAAGGCTACACCTTC. This sequence encodes CASSGTLEGYTF.

The V gene is TRBV7-3, the J gene TRBJ1-1, with D unresolved. The germline V gene encodes CDR1 SGHTA and CDR2 FQGTGA. V lost 1 base, J lost 0 bases, and 9 bases lay in between. The CDR3 length is 15 residues. CDR3 sequence reads: CASSLMADLNTEAFF. The CDR3 bases are TGTGCCAGCAGCTTAATGGCCGACCTGAACACTGAAGCTTTCTTT.

The gene calls are TRBV28 and TRBJ2-1; 9 nucleotides agree with TRBD2. Germline assignment: CDR1 MDHEN and CDR2 SYDVKM. The CDR3 consists of 15 residues. J was trimmed by 9 bases and V by 3 bases; bases with no gene match: 9. CDR3 in amino acids: CASSFPSGRFIEQFF. In DNA, the CDR3 is TGTGCCAGCAGTTTCCCCAGCGGGAGGTTCATTGAGCAGTTCTTC.

CDR3 in DNA: TGTGCCAGCAGGGAGGGACAGAACTATGGCTACACCTTC. Protein sequence: CASREGQNYGYTF. The chain recombines TRBV12-3 or TRBV12-4 with TRBJ1-2; 7 bases align to TRBD1. Trimming took 6 bases from V and 2 from J; bases not matched to a gene: 3. This CDR3 is 13 amino acids long.

This clone has just a few counts. The rearrangement uses TRBV7-2 and TRBJ2-2, with a tentative D call TRBD2 (5 bases). The CDR3 contains 13 residues. Germline assignment: CDR1 SGHTA and CDR2 FQGNSA. Between the trimmed V and J ends, which lost 8 bases and 1 base, there was a span of 8 bases. CDR3 DNA sequence: TGTGCCAGCCAGCGGATGAACACCGGGGAGCTGTTTTTT. This gives the protein CASQRMNTGELFF.

The chain has TRBV18 and TRBJ1-1; D gene uncertain. The germline V and J ends were trimmed by 3 bases and 1 base, with 3 bases remaining between them. The CDR3 is 12 amino acids. Germline CDR1 reads KGHSH; CDR2 reads LQKENI. The CDR3 loop reads CASSPGNTEAFF. DNA for the CDR3: TGTGCCAGCTCACCGGGGAACACTGAAGCTTTCTTT.

In this sample, this clone turned up a few times. V usage is TRBV6-2 or TRBV6-3 and J usage is TRBJ2-7; D ambiguous. The germline V gene has CDR1 MNHEY and CDR2 SVGEGT. Trimming removed 6 bases at V and 5 bases at J, with 23 bases between. CDR3 length: 16 residues. CDR3 coding DNA: TGTGCCAGCAGCCCGCGTAGTCCTTTACCCATCCACGAGCAGTACTTC. Protein sequence: CASSPRSPLPIHEQYF.

The chain recombines TRBV7-2 with TRBJ1-6, with 7 bases lining up with TRBD1. The germline V gene has CDR1 SGHTA and CDR2 FQGNSA. The CDR3 has 15 residues. V shed 6 bases and J 2 bases; nucleotides not matched to a gene: 4. The CDR3, as DNA: TGTGCCAGCAGGGATGACAGGGCCTATAATTCACCCCTCCACTTT. Amino acids: CASRDDRAYNSPLHF. Full variable domain (remainder filled in from reference TRBV7-2 and TRBJ1-6): GAGVSQSPSNKVTEKGKDVELRCDPISGHTALYWYRQSLGQGLEFLIYFQGNSAPDKSGLPSDRFSAERTGGSVSTLTIQRTQQEDSAVYLCASRDDRAYNSPLHFGNGTRLTVT.

The rearrangement joins TRBV20-1 to TRBJ2-3, with D possibly matching TRBD1 (5 bases). This CDR3 contains 14 residues. Trimming stripped 3 bases from V and 0 bases from J, with 10 bases between. From germline, CDR1 is DFQATT and CDR2 SNEGSKA (reference sequence). The DNA for the CDR3 is TGCAGTGCTAGTCTCCAGGGTAGCACAGATACGCAGTATTTT. Its translation is CSASLQGSTDTQYF.

The V call is TRBV9, the J call TRBJ2-1; 8 bases line up with TRBD2. This CDR3 is built from 13 residues. V gave up 0 bases and J gave up 10 bases; unmatched junction bases: 3. Germline CDR1 reads SGDLS; CDR2 reads YYNGEE. DNA of the CDR3: TGTGCCAGCAGCGTAGAAGGCGGGAGGGAGCAGTTCTTC. Amino acid sequence: CASSVEGGREQFF.

V gene TRBV18 combines with J gene TRBJ2-7; D not resolved. Trimming left V 3 bases short and J 3 bases short, with 12 bases between. There are 14 residues in the CDR3. Germline CDR1 is KGHSH and CDR2 is LQKENI. The CDR3 bases are TGTGCCAGCTCACCGACCGTTGAGCTCTACGAGCAGTACTTC. Protein: CASSPTVELYEQYF.

The gene calls are TRBV3-1 (or the pseudogene TRBV3-2) and TRBJ2-3; no clear D gene. Trimming removed 1 base from V and 2 bases from J, with 7 bases in between. From germline, CDR1 is LGHDT and CDR2 YNNKEL (reference sequence). CDR3 size: 14 residues. As DNA, the CDR3 is TGTGCCAGCAGCCAAGGGCCGGACACAGATACGCAGTATTTT. It specifies CASSQGPDTDTQYF.

This clone was counted only a few times. J is TRBJ1-6 and V is TRBV11-2; unclear D gene. The CDR3 consists of 16 residues. V was trimmed by 6 bases and J by 5 bases, leaving 17 bases between them. Per germline, CDR1 SGHAT and CDR2 FQNNGV. The CDR3 reads CASRSTRIGNNSPLHF. In DNA, the CDR3 is TGTGCCAGCAGATCCACACGGATAGGGAATAATTCACCCCTCCACTTT.

The V call is TRBV28, the J call TRBJ2-7; TRBD1 aligns across 7 bases. CDR3 size: 18 residues. Trimming took 4 bases from V and 1 from J; bases not matched to a gene: 16. From germline, CDR1 is MDHEN and CDR2 SYDVKM. CDR3 sequence reads: CASSSYSNPGQRSYEQYF. CDR3 DNA: TGTGCCAGCAGTTCCTACTCGAACCCGGGACAGAGATCCTACGAGCAGTACTTC.

This chain uses TRBV28 with TRBJ2-2; D is undetermined. The V end was cut by 2 bases, the J end by 6 bases, with 16 bases between. This CDR3 region has 16 residues. Germline V gene sequence: CDR1 MDHEN, CDR2 SYDVKM. The CDR3 sequence is CASSLRRSLMAGELFF. DNA for the CDR3: TGTGCCAGCAGTTTACGAAGAAGCCTAATGGCCGGGGAGCTGTTTTTT.

This chain joins TRBV5-6 and TRBJ2-7; TRBD1 is a possible D gene (6 bases). Germline V CDR1 and CDR2: SGHDT, YYEEEE. The CDR3 spans 17 residues. The V end lost 0 bases, the J end lost 0 bases, and 16 bases lay between the germline ends. The chain's CDR3 is CASSLEFSRGLSYEQYF. CDR3 bases: TGTGCCAGCAGCTTGGAATTCTCCAGGGGCCTCTCCTACGAGCAGTACTTC.

V usage is TRBV6-4 and J usage is TRBJ2-2, with a weak D call TRBD1 (6 bases). The germline V gene has CDR1 MRHNA and CDR2 SNTAGT. This CDR3 spans 15 amino acids. Trimming removed 7 bases at V and 0 bases at J, with 12 bases between. The chain's CDR3 is CASTKDSANTGELFF. In DNA form, the CDR3 reads TGTGCCAGCACCAAGGACAGCGCGAACACCGGGGAGCTGTTTTTT.

This clone was recorded a few times. This sequence joins TRBV16 and TRBJ2-2, with D hard to call. The CDR3 is made up of 16 amino acids. V was trimmed by 0 bases and J by 2 bases, leaving 10 bases between them. The V gene's germline CDR1 is KGHSY and CDR2 FQNENV. The DNA of the CDR3 is TGTGCCAGCAGCCAATCGATCACACTAAACACCGGGGAGCTGTTTTTT. This translates into CASSQSITLNTGELFF. Filled out from reference TRBV16 and TRBJ2-2, the complete variable domain reads GEEVAQTPKHLVRGEGQKAKLYCAPIKGHSYVFWYQQVLKNEFKFLISFQNENVFDETGMPKERFSAKCLPNSPCSLEIQATKLEDSAVYFCASSQSITLNTGELFFGEGSRLTVL.

V and J are TRBV30 and TRBJ1-2, with a possible D match to TRBD1 (6 bases). This CDR3 has 12 amino acids. The germline gives CDR1 GTSNPN, CDR2 SVGIG (reference sequence). Trimming left V 2 bases short and J 6 bases short, with 10 bases between. CDR3 residues: CAWSYGGHGYTF. The CDR3 DNA sequence: TGTGCCTGGAGTTACGGGGGCCATGGCTACACCTTC. The full variable domain, rest sourced from reference TRBV30 and TRBJ1-2, is SQTIHQWPATLVQPVGSPLSLECTVEGTSNPNLYWYRQAAGRGLQLLFYSVGIGQISSEVPQNLSASRPQDRQFILSSKKLLLSDSGFYLCAWSYGGHGYTFGSGTRLTVV.

This chain uses TRBV28 with TRBJ2-3; perhaps D is TRBD1 or TRBD2 (5 bases each). The CDR3 loop spans 15 amino acids. Trimming stripped 5 bases from V and 4 bases from J, with 16 bases between. Per germline, CDR1 MDHEN and CDR2 SYDVKM. CDR3: CASSPGTPRSDTQYF. In DNA form, the CDR3 reads TGTGCCAGCAGTCCAGGGACCCCCAGGTCAGATACGCAGTATTTT.

The chain employs TRBV2 and TRBJ1-1; perhaps TRBD1 as D (5 bases). The CDR3 is made up of 15 amino acids. Germline V gene sequence: CDR1 SNHLY, CDR2 FYNNEI. Trimming took off 6 bases at V and 8 bases at J, with 22 bases between the two ends. CDR3 protein: CASSPYPRGALEAFF. The DNA for the CDR3 is TGTGCCAGCAGCCCCTATCCTCGAGGGGCACTCGAAGCTTTCTTT.

V is TRBV4-1 and J is TRBJ1-6; 7 nucleotides agree with TRBD1. Unmatched junction bases numbered 3, after V lost 0 bases and J lost 7 bases. Germline V CDR1 and CDR2: MGHRA, YSYEKL. The CDR3 totals 15 residues. CDR3 coding DNA: TGCGCCAGCAGCCAAGAGGGACAGAAGAATTCACCCCTCCACTTT. It codes for CASSQEGQKNSPLHF.

The rearrangement uses TRBV19 and TRBJ2-4; 10 bases match TRBD1. There are 16 residues in the CDR3. V lost 5 bases, J lost 7 bases, and 11 bases stayed unmatched. Germline values: CDR1 LNHDA, CDR2 SQIVND (reference sequence). CDR3 loop: CASSPDRDRGGNIQYF. In DNA form, the CDR3 reads TGTGCCAGTAGTCCGGACCGGGACAGGGGTGGGAACATTCAGTACTTC. The variable domain in full, with the rest retrieved from reference TRBV19 and TRBJ2-4, is DGGITQSPKYLFRKEGQNVTLSCEQNLNHDAMYWYRQDPGQGLRLIYYSQIVNDFQKGDIAEGYSVSREKKESFPLTVTSAQKNPTAFYLCASSPDRDRGGNIQYFGAGTRLSVL.